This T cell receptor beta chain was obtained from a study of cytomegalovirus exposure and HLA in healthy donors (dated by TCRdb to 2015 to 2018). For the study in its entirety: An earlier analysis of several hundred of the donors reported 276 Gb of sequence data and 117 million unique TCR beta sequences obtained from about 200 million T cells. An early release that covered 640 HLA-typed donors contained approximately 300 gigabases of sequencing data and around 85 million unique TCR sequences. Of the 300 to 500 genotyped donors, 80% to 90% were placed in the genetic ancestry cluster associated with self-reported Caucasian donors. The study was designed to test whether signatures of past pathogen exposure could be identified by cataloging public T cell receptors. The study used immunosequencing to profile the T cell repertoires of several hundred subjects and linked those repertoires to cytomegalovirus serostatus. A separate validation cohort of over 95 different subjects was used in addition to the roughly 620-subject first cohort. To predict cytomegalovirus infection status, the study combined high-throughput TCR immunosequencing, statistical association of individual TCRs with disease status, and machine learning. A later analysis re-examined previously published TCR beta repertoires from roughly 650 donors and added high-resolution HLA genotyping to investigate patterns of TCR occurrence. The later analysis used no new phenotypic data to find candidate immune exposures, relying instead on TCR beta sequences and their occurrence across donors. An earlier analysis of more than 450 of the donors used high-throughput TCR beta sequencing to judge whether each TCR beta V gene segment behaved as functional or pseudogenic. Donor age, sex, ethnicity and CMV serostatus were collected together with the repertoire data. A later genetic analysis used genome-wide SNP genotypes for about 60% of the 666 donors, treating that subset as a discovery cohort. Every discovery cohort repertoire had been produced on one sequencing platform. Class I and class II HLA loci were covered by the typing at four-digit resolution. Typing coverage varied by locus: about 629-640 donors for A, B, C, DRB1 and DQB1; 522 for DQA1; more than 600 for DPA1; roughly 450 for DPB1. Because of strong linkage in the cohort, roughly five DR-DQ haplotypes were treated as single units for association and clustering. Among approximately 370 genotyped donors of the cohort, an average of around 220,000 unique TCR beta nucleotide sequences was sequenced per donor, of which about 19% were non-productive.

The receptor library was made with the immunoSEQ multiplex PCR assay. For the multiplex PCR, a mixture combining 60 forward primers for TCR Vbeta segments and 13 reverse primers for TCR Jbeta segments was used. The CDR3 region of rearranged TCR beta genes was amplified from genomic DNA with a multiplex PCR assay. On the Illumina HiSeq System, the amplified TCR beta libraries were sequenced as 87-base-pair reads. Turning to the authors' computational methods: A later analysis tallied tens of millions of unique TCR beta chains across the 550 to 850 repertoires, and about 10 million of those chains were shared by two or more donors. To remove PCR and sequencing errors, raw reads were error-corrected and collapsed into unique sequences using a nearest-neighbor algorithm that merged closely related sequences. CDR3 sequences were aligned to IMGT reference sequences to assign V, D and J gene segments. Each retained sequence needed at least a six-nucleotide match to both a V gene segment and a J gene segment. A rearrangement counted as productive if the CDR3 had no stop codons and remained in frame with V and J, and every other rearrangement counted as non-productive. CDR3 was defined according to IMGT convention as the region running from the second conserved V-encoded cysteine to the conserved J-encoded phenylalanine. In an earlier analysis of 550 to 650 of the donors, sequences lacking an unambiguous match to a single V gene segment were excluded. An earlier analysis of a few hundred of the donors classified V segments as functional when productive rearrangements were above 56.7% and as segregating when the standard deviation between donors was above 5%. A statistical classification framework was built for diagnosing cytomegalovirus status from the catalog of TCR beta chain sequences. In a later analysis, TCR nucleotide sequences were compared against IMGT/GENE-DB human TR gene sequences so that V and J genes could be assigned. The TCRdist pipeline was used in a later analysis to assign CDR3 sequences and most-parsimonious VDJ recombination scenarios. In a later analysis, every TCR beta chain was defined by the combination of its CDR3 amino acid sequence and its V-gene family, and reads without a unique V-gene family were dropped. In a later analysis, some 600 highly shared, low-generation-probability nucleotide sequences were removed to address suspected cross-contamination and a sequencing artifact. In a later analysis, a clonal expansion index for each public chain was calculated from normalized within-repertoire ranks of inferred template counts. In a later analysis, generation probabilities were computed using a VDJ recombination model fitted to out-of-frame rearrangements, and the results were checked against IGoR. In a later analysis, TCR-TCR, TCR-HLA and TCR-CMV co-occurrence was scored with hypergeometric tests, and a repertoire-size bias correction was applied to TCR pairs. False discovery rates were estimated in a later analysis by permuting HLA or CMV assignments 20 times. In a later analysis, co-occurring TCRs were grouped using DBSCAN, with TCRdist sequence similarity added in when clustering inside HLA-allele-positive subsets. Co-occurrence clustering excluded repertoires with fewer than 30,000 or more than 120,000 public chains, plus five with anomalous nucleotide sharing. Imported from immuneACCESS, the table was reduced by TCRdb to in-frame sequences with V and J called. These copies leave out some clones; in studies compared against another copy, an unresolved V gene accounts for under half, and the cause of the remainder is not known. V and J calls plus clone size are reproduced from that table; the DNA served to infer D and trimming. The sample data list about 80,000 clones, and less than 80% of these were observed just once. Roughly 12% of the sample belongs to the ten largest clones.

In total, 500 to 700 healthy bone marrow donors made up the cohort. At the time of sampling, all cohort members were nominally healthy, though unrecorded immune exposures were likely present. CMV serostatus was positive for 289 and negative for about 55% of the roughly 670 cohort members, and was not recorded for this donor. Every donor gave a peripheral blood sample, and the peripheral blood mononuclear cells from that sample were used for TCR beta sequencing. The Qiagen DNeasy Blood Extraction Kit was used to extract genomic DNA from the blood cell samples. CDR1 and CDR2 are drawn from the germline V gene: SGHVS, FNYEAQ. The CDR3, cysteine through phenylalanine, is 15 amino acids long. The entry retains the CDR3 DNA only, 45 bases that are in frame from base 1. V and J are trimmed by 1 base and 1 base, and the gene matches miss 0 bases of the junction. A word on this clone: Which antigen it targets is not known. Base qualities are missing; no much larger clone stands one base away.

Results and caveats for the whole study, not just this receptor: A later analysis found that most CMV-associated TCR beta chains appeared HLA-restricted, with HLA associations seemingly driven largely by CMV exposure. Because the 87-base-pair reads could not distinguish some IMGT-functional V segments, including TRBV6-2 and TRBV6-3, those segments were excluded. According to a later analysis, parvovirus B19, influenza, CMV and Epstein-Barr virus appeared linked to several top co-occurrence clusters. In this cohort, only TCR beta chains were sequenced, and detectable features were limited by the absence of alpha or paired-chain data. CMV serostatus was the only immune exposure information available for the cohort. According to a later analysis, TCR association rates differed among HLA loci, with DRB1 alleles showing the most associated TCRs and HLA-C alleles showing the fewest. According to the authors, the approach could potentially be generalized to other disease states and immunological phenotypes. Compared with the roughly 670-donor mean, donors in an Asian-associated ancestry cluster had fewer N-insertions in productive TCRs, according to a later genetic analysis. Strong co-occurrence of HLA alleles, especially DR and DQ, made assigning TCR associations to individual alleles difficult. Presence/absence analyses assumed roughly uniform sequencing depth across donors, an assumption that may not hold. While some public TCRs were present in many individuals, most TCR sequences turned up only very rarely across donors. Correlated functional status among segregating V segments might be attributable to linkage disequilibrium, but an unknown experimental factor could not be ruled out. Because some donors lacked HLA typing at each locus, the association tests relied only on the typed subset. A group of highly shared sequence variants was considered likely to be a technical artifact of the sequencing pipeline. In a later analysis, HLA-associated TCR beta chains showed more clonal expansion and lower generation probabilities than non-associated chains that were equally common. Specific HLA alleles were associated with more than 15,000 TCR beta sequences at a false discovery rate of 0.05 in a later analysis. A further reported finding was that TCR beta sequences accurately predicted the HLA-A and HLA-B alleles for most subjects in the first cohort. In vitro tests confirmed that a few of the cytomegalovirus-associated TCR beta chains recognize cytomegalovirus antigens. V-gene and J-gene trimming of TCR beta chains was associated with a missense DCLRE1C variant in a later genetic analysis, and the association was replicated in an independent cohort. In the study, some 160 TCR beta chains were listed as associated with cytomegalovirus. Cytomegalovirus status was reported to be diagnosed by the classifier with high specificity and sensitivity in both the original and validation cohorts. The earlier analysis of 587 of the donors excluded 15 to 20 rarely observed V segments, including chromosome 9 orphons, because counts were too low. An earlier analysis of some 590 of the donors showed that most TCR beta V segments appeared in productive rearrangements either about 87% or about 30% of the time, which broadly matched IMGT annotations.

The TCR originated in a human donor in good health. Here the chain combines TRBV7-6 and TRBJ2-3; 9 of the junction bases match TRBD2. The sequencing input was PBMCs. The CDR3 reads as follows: CASSLGLAGTDTQYF. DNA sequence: TGTGCCAGCAGCTTAGGACTAGCGGGCACAGATACGCAGTATTTT.